What follows is one T cell receptor beta chain and its context. The antigen is not known. The study ran its PCR with 60 Vbeta and 13 Jbeta primers. Sequenced by immunoSEQ multiplex PCR; TCRdb stores in-frame clones only, minus some. The profile shows around 150,000 clones, just under 80% of them singletons. These data originate in a study of cytomegalovirus exposure and HLA in healthy donors. Overall study findings and caveats: On later analysis, the bulk of CMV-associated TCR beta chains appeared to be HLA-restricted.

CDR1 MRHNA and CDR2 SNTAGT come from the germline V gene. The germline V and J ends were trimmed by 2 bases and 5 bases, with 13 bases remaining between them. The CDR3 is 15 amino acids. This chain links TRBV6-4 with TRBJ2-1; no clear D. This clonotype was sampled from a man in his thirties or forties in good health and CMV-seronegative. The sample was PBMCs. Here the CDR3 DNA reads TGTGCCAGCAGTGACGGTCCTAAACCCCACAATGAGCAGTTCTTC. Its protein is CASSDGPKPHNEQFF.